A selection of T cell receptor beta chains follows, all from one sample in a study of blood T cells in healthy people across ages. TCRdb analysed the 5' RACE reads with MiXCR anew, one entry per CDR3 protein. The table has 730,000 or so distinct CDR3 sequences, roughly 41% seen once. The material sequenced was blood. The receptors here all came from a man older than 75 in good health. The CDR3 runs from the conserved cysteine through the conserved F or W. D genes are given only for firm matches. Clone sizes are given selectively: once, few, many, or a class where the clone is expanded.

TRBJ2-7,NA,NA,TRBV14,TGTGCCAGCAGCCCACGGGGACCTCCGGAGTCCTACGAGCAGTACTTC,CASSPRGPPESYEQYF
TRBJ2-7,few,TRBD1,TRBV7-9,TGTGCCAGCAGCTGGGGACAGGGGGCGGACGAGCAGTACTTC,CASSWGQGADEQYF
TRBJ1-4,NA,NA,TRBV14,TGTGCCAGCAGCCAGAGCGATGAAAAACTGTTTTTT,CASSQSDEKLFF
TRBJ2-1,NA,NA,TRBV14,TGTGCCAGCAGCCGAGTTCGGGCCGGAGAGCAGTTCTTC,CASSRVRAGEQFF
TRBJ2-5,NA,TRBD2,TRBV4-1,TGCGCCAGCAGCCCGGGGGGGTGGCCTCAAGAGACCCAGTACTTC,CASSPGGWPQETQYF
TRBJ1-2,once,TRBD1,TRBV9,TGTGCCAGCAGCGTAGAGCCCACCAGGACAGGGATCTATGGCTACACCTTC,CASSVEPTRTGIYGYTF
TRBJ2-1,NA,TRBD2,TRBV29-1,TGCAGCCTTTTGAAGACTAGCGGGCACTCCTACAATGAGCAGTTCTTC,CSLLKTSGHSYNEQFF
TRBJ2-1,NA,TRBD2,TRBV24-1,TGTGTCTCCAGCGGGACCCCCTACAATGAGCAGTTCTTC,CVSSGTPYNEQFF
TRBJ2-7,NA,NA,TRBV9,TGTGCCAGCAGCGTAGGTGGCACCCCCTATTCCGAGCAGTACTTC,CASSVGGTPYSEQYF
TRBJ2-7,many,NA,TRBV7-2,TGTGCCAGCAGCTTACAGGGTTTCGGTTACGAGCAGTACTTC,CASSLQGFGYEQYF
TRBJ2-7,NA,TRBD2,TRBV6-2/TRBV6-3,TGTGCCAGCAGTTACCAACTAGCGAACGAGCAGTACTTC,CASSYQLANEQYF
TRBJ2-4,NA,TRBD1,TRBV7-2,TGTGCCAGCAGCCCCCGCAGCGATAGGGGGCAGCAGTACTTC,CASSPRSDRGQQYF
TRBJ1-4,once,NA,TRBV4-1,TGCGCCAGCAGCCAAACGGTAGGGTGGGGAGATGAAAAACTGTTTTTT,CASSQTVGWGDEKLFF
TRBJ2-3,few,NA,TRBV20-1,TGCAGTGCCCCAAGGGCAGGGTCTAGCACAGATACGCAGTATTTT,CSAPRAGSSTDTQYF
TRBJ2-7,NA,NA,TRBV11-2,TGTGCCAGCAGCATTACTAGACACGAGCAGTACTTC,CASSITRHEQYF
TRBJ2-7,few,TRBD2,TRBV2,TGTGCCAGCAGTGATTGGACTAGCGGGAGCCACGAGCAGTACTTC,CASSDWTSGSHEQYF
TRBJ2-5,NA,NA,TRBV6-6,TGTGCCAGCATTTTAACGCAAGAGACCCAGTACTTC,CASILTQETQYF
TRBJ2-7,few,NA,TRBV6-6,TGTGCCAGCAGTTTGAAGGGAAACGAGCAGTACTTC,CASSLKGNEQYF
TRBJ2-3,NA,TRBD2,TRBV7-9,TGTGCCAGCAGCACCGGTTTAGCGGGAGAGAGAACAGATACGCAGTATTTT,CASSTGLAGERTDTQYF
TRBJ2-7,many,TRBD2,TRBV7-2,TGTGCCAGCAGCTTAGGAGGTAGCGGGAGGGCTAACGAGCAGTACTTC,CASSLGGSGRANEQYF
TRBJ2-3,NA,TRBD2,TRBV12-5,TGTGCTAGTGGCCCTTACCTCCGGGGGGACTCACGAGATACGCAGTATTTT,CASGPYLRGDSRDTQYF
TRBJ2-5,NA,TRBD1,TRBV7-2,TGTGCCAGCAGCTTCGACAGGGGGCCGACGCAGGAGCAGTACTTC,CASSFDRGPTQEQYF
TRBJ1-1,NA,NA,TRBV5-1,TGCGCCAGCACCCAGGACCGATTTGGGAACACTGAAGCTTTCTTT,CASTQDRFGNTEAFF
TRBJ2-7,NA,NA,TRBV27,TGTGCCAGCAAAACGTACGGTGAGGGCAACTACGGGCAGTACTTC,CASKTYGEGNYGQYF
TRBJ1-3,NA,NA,TRBV14,TGTGCCAGCAGCCAAGAGCTCCCAAGCTCTGGAAACACCATATATTTT,CASSQELPSSGNTIYF
TRBJ2-7,few,NA,TRBV10-3,TGTGCCATCAGTGAGTCTCTAGCCCGAATAGAAGGAGAGCAGTACTTC,CAISESLARIEGEQYF
TRBJ2-1,few,TRBD2,TRBV12-3/TRBV12-4,TGTGCCAGCAGTTTCCTGTGGACTAGCGGGAGAGGCTCGAGGTCCTACAATGAGCAGTTCTTC,CASSFLWTSGRGSRSYNEQFF
TRBJ2-1,NA,NA,TRBV5-1,TGCGCCAGCAACAAGGATGGTCAGCCCCTTCGTGAGCAGTTCTTC,CASNKDGQPLREQFF
TRBJ2-5,NA,NA,TRBV7-2,TGTGCCAGCAGCCCGGATTCAGGGGGGCTGAAGGGGACCCAGTACTTC,CASSPDSGGLKGTQYF
TRBJ1-4,once,NA,TRBV21-1,TGTGCCAGCAGCACCCGAGCTTCCGGGACAGGGGGGGAAGGGGAAAAACTGTTTTTT,CASSTRASGTGGEGEKLFF
TRBJ1-1,NA,TRBD1,TRBV27,TGTGCCAGCAGTGTGGAGGACAGGGGATCTGAAGCTTTCTTT,CASSVEDRGSEAFF
TRBJ2-3,NA,NA,TRBV4-3,TGCGCCAGCAGCCAAGATCACGCCAGCACAGATACGCAGTATTTT,CASSQDHASTDTQYF
TRBJ1-2,NA,NA,TRBV25-1,TGTGCCAGCAGTGAATCGGCCAGCGGGTATGGCTACACCTTC,CASSESASGYGYTF
TRBJ1-2,NA,TRBD1,TRBV6-5,TGTGCCAGCAGGAGGGGGACAGGGGGTGCCGGCTACACCTTC,CASRRGTGGAGYTF
TRBJ2-7,NA,TRBD1,TRBV6-2/TRBV6-3,TGTGCCAGCACCAGGGACAGGCTCACCTACGAGCAGTACTTC,CASTRDRLTYEQYF
TRBJ2-7,NA,NA,TRBV29-1,TGCAGCGTTGAAGAGGGTGGCCTAGCCGGCAATGAGCAGTACTTC,CSVEEGGLAGNEQYF
TRBJ2-5,NA,NA,TRBV2,TGTGCCAGCGGTATTGGAGGAGAGACCCAGTACTTC,CASGIGGETQYF
TRBJ2-3,once,TRBD2,TRBV3-1,TGTGCCAGCAGCCCCGACTCGGGGAGGGGCACTAATACGCAGTATTTT,CASSPDSGRGTNTQYF
TRBJ2-7,few,NA,TRBV10-3,TGTGCCATCAGTGACCGGGGGACAGAGAGGACTCGGGGTTCGTACGAGCAGTACTTC,CAISDRGTERTRGSYEQYF
TRBJ2-5,NA,NA,TRBV6-2/TRBV6-3,TGTGCCAGCAGTTGGACAGCTGGAAAAGAGACCCAGTACTTC,CASSWTAGKETQYF
TRBJ1-2,NA,TRBD1,TRBV5-1,TGCGCCAGCACCGAGACAGGGGGCTATGACTACACCTTC,CASTETGGYDYTF
TRBJ1-2,NA,TRBD1,TRBV4-3,TGCGCCAGCAGCCAAGGGACAGGGGGCGCCTACTATGGCTACACCTTC,CASSQGTGGAYYGYTF
TRBJ2-5,NA,NA,TRBV7-2,TGTGCCAGCAGCCCTGGGAGACAGAATAGGCAGTACTTC,CASSPGRQNRQYF
TRBJ2-1,NA,NA,TRBV12-5,TGTGCTAGTGGTTCCGACCTAGCGAGTAATGAGCAGTTCTTC,CASGSDLASNEQFF
TRBJ2-3,NA,TRBD2,TRBV7-3,TGTGCCAGCAGCCTGACTAGCGGGGCTCTAGATACGCAGTATTTT,CASSLTSGALDTQYF
TRBJ2-3,NA,NA,TRBV6-5,TGTGCCAGCAGCCCAAGATTAGGAGATACGCAGTATTTT,CASSPRLGDTQYF
TRBJ2-5,NA,NA,TRBV5-1,TGCGCCAGCAGCCTACGACAGTTGGAGTTTTCGAAAGAGACCCAGTACTTC,CASSLRQLEFSKETQYF
TRBJ2-6,many,NA,TRBV7-9,TGTGCCAGCAGTTTAACCTCTGGGGCCAACGTCCTGACTTTC,CASSLTSGANVLTF
TRBJ1-1,NA,NA,TRBV7-9,TGTGCCAGCAGCCCCGGCGGCAGGGGAGTACAAACTGAAGCTTTCTTT,CASSPGGRGVQTEAFF
TRBJ2-5,NA,TRBD1,TRBV2,TGTGCCAGCAGTGTACAGGGGCGGGAGACCCAGTACTTC,CASSVQGRETQYF
TRBJ2-3,NA,NA,TRBV3-1,TGTGCCAGCAGCCAAGGGTGGCAGGGAGGATTAGATACGCAGTATTTT,CASSQGWQGGLDTQYF